These 29 T cell receptor beta chains were sequenced from one sample in a study of blood T cell repertoires in COVID-19. Sequenced by immunoSEQ multiplex PCR; TCRdb stores in-frame clones only, minus some. The sample includes roughly 220,000 clones, about 86% of them seen just once. The sequencing input was PBMCs or T cells enriched from blood (not recorded which). The receptors were sampled from a woman aged 40 to 49 with acute COVID-19.

The DNA for the CDR3 is TGCGCCAGCAGCTTGGCTCCGGGAAGGGCCAAAAACATTCAGTACTTC. This sequence encodes CASSLAPGRAKNIQYF. This chain links TRBV5-1 with TRBJ2-4, with D perhaps matching TRBD2 (5 bases). This CDR3 is 16 amino acids long. Germline V gene lookup returns CDR1 SGHRS and CDR2 YFSETQ. The V and J ends lost 0 bases and 1 base respectively, with 11 bases between them.

The rearrangement links TRBV6-5 to TRBJ2-7, with 7 bases fitting TRBD1. Germline V gives CDR1 MNHEY, CDR2 SVGAGI. The CDR3 sequence is 15 residues long. V gave up 6 bases and J gave up 3 bases; unmatched junction bases: 11. The CDR3 DNA reads as TGTGCCAGCAGCCTCCTCCGGGACAGAGTCTACGAGCAGTACTTC. Protein: CASSLLRDRVYEQYF.

The chain links TRBV5-1 to TRBJ2-7; 9 nucleotides agree with TRBD1. In germline, CDR1 is SGHRS, CDR2 YFSETQ. The V segment lost 6 bases and the J segment 7 bases; nucleotides outside the gene matches: 17. The CDR3 runs to 16 residues. The CDR3, as DNA: TGCGCCAGCACCATGGCCGTGGGGGACAGGGTGGGAGAGCAGTACTTC. It codes for CASTMAVGDRVGEQYF.

On this clone: Other DNA sequences of this sample code for an identical CDR3. The CDR3 nucleotides are TGCGCCAGCAGCTTGGTTAGCGGTAGCACAGATACGCAGTATTTT. Its translation is CASSLVSGSTDTQYF. V usage is TRBV5-1 and J usage is TRBJ2-3; perhaps TRBD2 as D (6 bases). The CDR3 is 15 amino acids. Looked up from germline, CDR1 is SGHRS and CDR2 is YFSETQ. V shed 0 bases and J shed 0 bases, with 8 bases lying between them.

The chain couples TRBV7-8 to TRBJ1-4; 7 positions agree with TRBD1. This CDR3 spans 15 amino acids. Unmatched junction bases numbered 6, after V lost 4 bases and J lost 4 bases. The germline CDR1 and CDR2 sequences are SGHVS and FQNEAQ. In nucleotides, the CDR3 is TGTGCCAGCAGCTATACAGGGGTGCGTAATGAAAAACTGTTTTTT. It encodes CASSYTGVRNEKLFF.

V gene TRBV28 combines with J gene TRBJ1-1; D possibly corresponds to TRBD1 (6 bases). The germline CDR1 and CDR2 sequences are MDHEN and SYDVKM. The V and J ends lost 3 bases and 4 bases respectively, with 12 bases between them. This CDR3 is 14 amino acids long. CDR3 in DNA: TGTGCCAGCAGTTTGTGGCAGGGGAGCACTGAAGCTTTCTTT. Amino acids: CASSLWQGSTEAFF.

This clone was recorded once. V is TRBV6-4 and J is TRBJ2-5; TRBD2 matches 7 bases. The CDR3 is 14 amino acids. V was pared by 4 bases and J by 5 bases, with 7 bases of the junction left unmatched. The V gene's germline CDR1 is MRHNA and CDR2 SNTAGT. As DNA, the CDR3 is TGTGCCAGCAGTGCCTCTAGCGGATCGGAGACCCAGTACTTC. This sequence encodes CASSASSGSETQYF.

The chain joins TRBV19 to TRBJ2-3, with TRBD1 matching 9 bases. The CDR3 has 15 residues. The germline V gene encodes CDR1 LNHDA and CDR2 SQIVND (reference sequence). V shed 6 bases and J 4 bases; nucleotides not matched to a gene: 8. The CDR3 region has the DNA TGTGCCAGTAGCCTGGGACAGGGCCTCGCAGATACGCAGTATTTT. Amino acids: CASSLGQGLADTQYF.

The rearrangement joins TRBV27 to TRBJ2-7; the match to TRBD2 covers 10 bases. The J segment lost 6 bases and the V segment lost 3 bases, leaving 8 bases of the junction unmatched. The germline gives CDR1 MNHEY, CDR2 SMNVEV (reference sequence). The CDR3 extends over 15 amino acids. CDR3 region: CASSLSGRAGFEQYF. CDR3 bases: TGTGCCAGCAGTTTGAGCGGGAGGGCCGGGTTCGAGCAGTACTTC.

This chain connects TRBV5-1 to TRBJ2-5; 9 bases fit TRBD1. With V trimmed by 4 bases and J by 5 bases, 12 bases remained unmatched. The germline CDR1 and CDR2 sequences are SGHRS and YFSETQ. CDR3 length equals 16 residues. The CDR3 nucleotides are TGCGCCAGCAGCCCCGACGCACTTGGGACAGGGGAGACCCAGTACTTC. Translated, it gives CASSPDALGTGETQYF.

The V gene is TRBV6-5, the J gene TRBJ1-1; maybe TRBD1 (5 bases). The CDR3 spans 12 residues. The V end lost 8 bases, the J end lost 11 bases, and 18 bases lay between the germline ends. Germline V gene data show CDR1 as MNHEY and CDR2 as SVGAGI. The CDR3, as DNA: TGTGCCAGCTCTATCGATCAGGGTGGGGCTTTCTTT. It specifies CASSIDQGGAFF.

V gene TRBV2 combines with J gene TRBJ1-2; tentative D call: TRBD1 (6 bases). CDR1 is SNHLY and CDR2 is FYNNEI in the germline V gene. V was cut by 5 bases and J by 6 bases, with 19 bases left in between. The CDR3 has 15 amino acids. The CDR3 reads CASSRRRGAGNGYTF. For the CDR3, the DNA is TGTGCCAGCAGTCGGCGACGGGGGGCAGGGAATGGCTACACCTTC.

V is TRBV15 and J is TRBJ1-1, with a possible D match to TRBD1 (6 bases). Trimming took 8 bases from V and 2 from J, leaving 9 bases between them. This CDR3 contains 12 residues. Germline CDR1 and CDR2: LNHNV and YYDKDF (reference sequence). CDR3 sequence: CATFRGNTEAFF. The CDR3 coding sequence is TGTGCCACCTTCAGGGGAAACACTGAAGCTTTCTTT.

This sequence joins TRBV19 and TRBJ2-3; TRBD2 is a possible D gene (7 bases). Trimming cost V 3 bases and J 4 bases, with 14 bases left between them. The CDR3 is 15 amino acids. Germline-derived CDR1 and CDR2 are LNHDA and SQIVND (reference sequence). This chain's CDR3 is CASSIRGGRADTQYF. CDR3 sequence (DNA): TGTGCCAGTAGTATCAGGGGCGGGAGAGCAGATACGCAGTATTTT.

This clone appeared many times. The V gene is TRBV7-3, the J gene TRBJ1-1; D gene uncertain. Germline V CDR1 and CDR2: SGHTA, FQGTGA. The CDR3 consists of 14 residues. The V end lost 0 bases, the J end lost 1 base, and 6 bases lay between the germline ends. The CDR3 sequence: CASSLTARNTEAFF. CDR3 in DNA: TGTGCCAGCAGCTTAACGGCCCGGAACACTGAAGCTTTCTTT.

The chain uses TRBV10-1 and TRBJ2-1; D is possibly TRBD2 (6 bases). The V gene lost 0 bases and the J gene lost 4 bases, with 7 bases spanning the gap. The germline V gene has CDR1 WNHNN and CDR2 SYGVQD (reference sequence). CDR3 size: 14 residues. The CDR3 protein is CASSESSGYNEQFF. The CDR3 DNA is TGCGCCAGCAGTGAGTCTAGCGGTTACAATGAGCAGTTCTTC.

The chain employs TRBV24-1 and TRBJ2-1; D is perhaps TRBD2 (5 bases). The germline V and J ends were trimmed by 2 bases and 8 bases, with 15 bases remaining between them. CDR1 and CDR2 from the germline V gene are KGHDR and SFDVKD. This CDR3 is built from 15 residues. The CDR3 reads CATSDWESTKDEQFF. CDR3 DNA sequence: TGTGCCACCAGTGATTGGGAGTCGACTAAGGATGAGCAGTTCTTC.

This clone was detected a few times. This chain connects TRBV5-1 to TRBJ2-3; TRBD2 aligns across 10 bases. V lost 4 bases, J lost 0 bases, and 8 bases stayed unmatched. The CDR3 covers 17 residues. Germline CDR1 SGHRS, CDR2 YFSETQ. The CDR3 region is CASSAGLAALSTDTQYF. The CDR3 DNA reads TGCGCCAGCAGCGCCGGACTAGCGGCTCTTAGCACAGATACGCAGTATTTT. The full variable domain, rest sourced from reference TRBV5-1 and TRBJ2-3, is KAGVTQTPRYLIKTRGQQVTLSCSPISGHRSVSWYQQTPGQGLQFLFEYFSETQRNKGNFPGRFSGRQFSNSRSEMNVSTLELGDSALYLCASSAGLAALSTDTQYFGPGTRLTVL.

The genes are TRBV7-8 and TRBJ2-3, with 12 bases aligning to TRBD2. V lost 6 bases to trimming and J lost 6 bases; unmatched junction nucleotides: 19. CDR1 is SGHVS and CDR2 is FQNEAQ in the germline V gene. This CDR3 is built from 19 residues. CDR3 coding DNA: TGTGCCAGCAGAAACGAGCTAGCGGGAGGGCCGATTGGAGAGGATACGCAGTATTTT. Residues: CASRNELAGGPIGEDTQYF.

This clone has just a few counts. The V call is TRBV12-3 or TRBV12-4, the J call TRBJ1-4; 9 bases map to TRBD1. J lost 10 bases, V lost 6 bases, and 6 bases had no gene match. This CDR3 spans 13 amino acids. For the CDR3, the DNA is TGTGCCAGCAGCCGGGACAGGGTCGGAAAACTGTTTTTT. It encodes CASSRDRVGKLFF.

The chain combines TRBV4-3 with TRBJ2-3; 14 bases agree with TRBD2. The CDR3 spans 16 residues. The germline V gene has CDR1 LGHNA and CDR2 YSLEER. V dropped 1 base and J dropped 4; count of bases not matched to a gene: 1. The DNA of the CDR3 is TGCGCCAGCAGCCAAGGACTAGCGGGAGGGCCAGATACGCAGTATTTT. It specifies CASSQGLAGGPDTQYF.

The CDR3 protein is CASLRARWGYGYTF. The DNA for the CDR3 is TGTGCCAGCTTGCGGGCGCGTTGGGGCTATGGCTACACCTTC. J is TRBJ1-2 and V is TRBV28; D ambiguous. V shed 8 bases and J shed 4 bases, with 17 bases lying between them. CDR1 and CDR2 (germline): MDHEN, SYDVKM. The CDR3 is made up of 14 amino acids.

This rearrangement joins TRBV7-2 to TRBJ1-2; 11 nucleotides match TRBD1. Germline V gene sequence: CDR1 SGHTA, CDR2 FQGNSA. CDR3 size: 16 residues. V was pared by 0 bases and J by 2 bases, with 2 bases of the junction left unmatched. The CDR3 DNA reads TGTGCCAGCAGCTTAGCGGGGACAGGGGGGAACTATGGCTACACCTTC. Encoded protein: CASSLAGTGGNYGYTF.

The V call is TRBV6-5, the J call TRBJ2-3, with D possibly being TRBD2 (7 bases). The CDR3 length is 13 residues. Germline V gene sequence: CDR1 MNHEY, CDR2 SVGAGI. V shed 7 bases and J shed 6 bases, with 14 bases lying between them. CDR3 region: CASTPRGRDTQYF. The CDR3, as DNA: TGTGCCAGCACTCCGCGGGGGCGGGATACGCAGTATTTT.

This clone came up once. The chain employs TRBV5-5 and TRBJ1-2; 7 positions agree with TRBD1. The junction had 5 bases not matched to a gene; V was cut back by 4 bases and J by 5 bases. CDR1 and CDR2 from the germline V gene are SGHKS and YYEKEE (reference sequence). The CDR3 has 13 residues. CDR3 in DNA: TGTGCCAGCAGCCGCGACAGGGAGTATGGCTACACCTTC. Amino acids: CASSRDREYGYTF.

This rearrangement joins TRBV6-4 to TRBJ2-1, with TRBD1 as a possible D gene (6 bases). Trimming cost V 0 bases and J 10 bases, with 10 bases left between them. Germline CDR1 MRHNA, CDR2 SNTAGT. This CDR3 region has 13 residues. The CDR3 DNA reads as TGTGCCAGCAGTGACTCTACAGGGCGCGAGCAGTTCTTC. Protein product: CASSDSTGREQFF.

This clone was detected only once. The V call is TRBV7-9, the J call TRBJ1-1, with TRBD1 identical over 10 bases. CDR1 and CDR2 from the germline V gene are SEHNR and FQNEAQ (reference sequence). The length of the CDR3 is 14 residues. The ends lost 5 bases at V and 4 bases at J; junction bases unmatched: 4. The CDR3 region has the DNA TGTGCCAGCAGCCTGGGACAGGGGATCACTGAAGCTTTCTTT. Amino acid sequence: CASSLGQGITEAFF.

The chain uses TRBV25-1 and TRBJ2-7; tentatively, D is TRBD1 (5 bases). Germline V gene sequence: CDR1 MGHDK, CDR2 SYGVNS. The CDR3 spans 13 residues. Trimming cost V 7 bases and J 4 bases, with 14 bases left between them. In DNA, the CDR3 is TGTGCCAGCAACTCGCCAGGGAATTACGAGCAGTACTTC. Translation: CASNSPGNYEQYF.

The chain's CDR3 is CASSYGLAGYTGELFF. The CDR3 nucleotides read TGTGCCAGCAGTTATGGACTAGCGGGATACACCGGGGAGCTGTTTTTT. V usage is TRBV28 and J usage is TRBJ2-2, with 12 bases identical to TRBD2. Looked up from germline, CDR1 is MDHEN and CDR2 is SYDVKM. Trimming took 4 bases from V and 3 from J; bases not matched to a gene: 3. The CDR3 runs to 16 residues.